Sequencing of this T cell receptor beta chain was carried out in a study of blood T cell repertoires in COVID-19. V lost 8 bases, J lost 2 bases, and 9 bases lay in between. The CDR3 totals 12 residues. From germline, CDR1 is SNHLY and CDR2 FYNNEI. In the source study's methods: It was from reference gene primer amplification that nucleated cell counts were estimated. Method: immunoSEQ multiplex PCR; TCRdb's copy keeps in-frame clones and lacks some. That table furnishes V, J and clone size, whereas the DNA furnished D and trimming. The table lists about 190,000 clones, about 85% of them singletons. V gene TRBV2 combines with J gene TRBJ1-1; D may be TRBD1 (6 bases). The clonotype was recovered from a human donor in a cohort sampled during active COVID-19. The sequenced sample consisted of peripheral blood. CDR3 sequence reads: CASDRFNTEAFF. The CDR3 coding sequence is TGTGCCAGCGACAGGTTTAACACTGAAGCTTTCTTT.